This T cell receptor beta chain was profiled in a study of blood T cell repertoires in COVID-19. Study-wide background: PBMCs, B-cell-depleted T cells, or T cells were the source of the cDNA or gDNA that made up the material.

In the original workflow: The authors estimated nucleated cell counts from reference gene primer amplification. Libraries were prepared by immunoSEQ multiplex PCR; TCRdb keeps only in-frame clonotypes and omits some of them. That table supplies the V and J calls and clone size; D and trimming were determined from the DNA. The sample shows about 280,000 clones, around 86% of them seen only once. V dropped 1 base and J dropped 5 bases, with 9 bases sitting between them. Germline V gene lookup returns CDR1 SGHAT and CDR2 FQNNGV. The CDR3 contains 15 residues. The V gene is TRBV11-2, the J gene TRBJ1-6, with a possible D match to TRBD1 (5 bases). Sequencing was done on a sample of peripheral blood. The receptor was derived from a human donor in a cohort sampled during active COVID-19. The chain's CDR3 is CASSLADTNNSPLHF. For the CDR3, the DNA is TGTGCCAGCAGCTTAGCGGACACCAATAATTCACCCCTCCACTTT.